Sequencing of this T cell receptor beta chain was carried out in a study of cytomegalovirus exposure and HLA in healthy donors. Amplification used 60 Vbeta primers and 13 Jbeta primers. Clones were read by immunoSEQ multiplex PCR, and TCRdb kept only the in-frame ones, dropping some. The sample shows fewer than 85,000 clones, more than 55% of them seen only once. Germline assignment: CDR1 LGHNA and CDR2 YSLEER. The CDR3 contains 14 residues. Trimming took 4 bases from V and 0 from J, leaving 9 bases between them. This clonotype was obtained from a man between 60 and 75 years old in good health and CMV-seropositive. The sequencing sample was made of PBMCs. The V gene is TRBV4-3, the J gene TRBJ1-1; no definite D call. CDR3 coding DNA: TGCGCCAGCAGCCGGGCAAGAATGAACACTGAAGCTTTCTTT. This translates into CASSRARMNTEAFF.